Below are 19 T cell receptor beta chains sequenced from a single sample in a study of T cells in women clearing cervical HPV infection (dated by TCRdb to the late 2010s). Libraries were prepared through the immunoSEQ multiplex PCR assay. TCRdb carries this immuneACCESS record with in-frame sequences only. Its versions omit some clonotypes, under half of them owing to an unresolved V gene in the studies checked, with the rest unexplained. The record for this sample contains approximately 18,000 clones. The ten most abundant clones make up roughly 16% of the sample. Source material: blood buffy coat. These receptors originate from a woman aged 18 to 75 with a cervical HPV16 infection that either progressed to CIN3+ or cleared (not recorded which).

A remark on this clone: The sequenced fragment ends 3 residues before the CDR3 boundary, so the rest is inferred from the germline J gene. J is TRBJ1-1 and V is TRBV5-1; the D is unclear. This CDR3 spans 15 amino acids. Germline V gene sequence: CDR1 SGHRS, CDR2 YFSETQ. V lost 5 bases and J 7 bases, leaving 21 bases between the germline ends. CDR3 DNA (partial): TGCGCCAGCAGTCTCTCCGACGGAGGGCGGGATGAA. Translated, it gives CASSLSDGGRDE. Given in full, the CDR3 is CASSLSDGGRDEAFF.

Details on this clone: One end of the junction is discordant with germline, which a read error may explain. The read terminates 3 residues before the CDR3 end, so the remaining end is supplied by the germline J gene. The V call is TRBV19, the J call TRBJ1-3; 7 nucleotides match TRBD1. Germline V gene data show CDR1 as LNHDA and CDR2 as SQIVND (reference sequence). CDR3 length: 16 amino acids. Incomplete CDR3 DNA: TGTGCCAGTAGTCTAGAGGGGGCTAACTCTGGAAACACC. Amino acid sequence: CASSLEGANSGNT. The whole CDR3 region reads CASSLEGANSGNTIYF.

About this clone: The read ends 3 residues before the CDR3 terminus; that terminus is restored from the germline J gene. V and J are TRBV20-1 and TRBJ2-2; perhaps TRBD1 as D (5 bases). The ends were cut back, 6 bases at V and 2 bases at J, with 7 bases in the middle. CDR1 is DFQATT, CDR2 SNEGSKA, per germline (reference sequence). There are 12 residues in the CDR3. Here the CDR3 reads CSADSNTGELFF. The sequenced CDR3 bases are TGCAGTGCCGACAGCAACACCGGGGAG.

Of note for this clone: The read terminates 3 residues before the CDR3 end, so the remaining end is supplied by the germline J gene. The chain employs TRBV5-1 and TRBJ2-3; 9 bases match TRBD2. Per germline, CDR1 SGHRS and CDR2 YFSETQ. Trimming took 3 bases from V and 4 from J; bases not matched to a gene: 9. This CDR3 spans 16 amino acids. Partial CDR3 DNA: TGCGCCAGCAGCTCTCGGACTAGCGCCGGTGCAGATACG. Encoded protein: CASSSRTSAGADT. The complete CDR3 protein is CASSSRTSAGADTQYF.

In regard to this clone: The read gets to within 3 residues of the CDR3 end, and the germline J gene fills in the rest. The chain uses TRBV30 and TRBJ1-4; D uncertain. V was clipped by 2 bases and J by 7 bases, with 20 bases between them. CDR1 GTSNPN and CDR2 SVGIG come from the germline V gene (reference sequence). This CDR3 has 16 residues. The CDR3 loop is CAWSNPESAGSEKLFF. The CDR3 bases that were read are TGTGCCTGGAGTAATCCTGAATCCGCGGGGAGTGAAAAA.

The sequenced CDR3 bases are TGTGCCAGCAGTCTCCCAGTCAAAGAGACG. It translates to CASSLPVKET. The complete CDR3 sequence is CASSLPVKETQYF. The chain employs TRBV6-2 or TRBV6-3 and TRBJ2-3; D is unclear. Sequencing ends 3 residues short of the CDR3 end; the germline J gene provides the rest. Germline V gene data show CDR1 as MNHEY and CDR2 as SVGEGT. The CDR3 has 13 amino acids.

Regarding this clone: Read coverage stops 3 residues before the CDR3 terminus; the germline J gene supplies the remainder. This chain links TRBV30 with TRBJ2-2; D remains ambiguous. This CDR3 is built from 12 residues. Deletions cut 5 bases from V and 7 bases from J, with 11 bases between. Germline CDR1 GTSNPN, CDR2 SVGIG (reference sequence). The sequenced CDR3 bases are TGTGCCTGGGAACTGAATGTCGGGGAG. Residues: CAWELNVGE. The entire CDR3 sequence reads CAWELNVGELFF.

As for this clone: The sequence runs out 3 residues before the end of the CDR3; the remainder is reconstructed from the germline J gene. V usage is TRBV23-1 and J usage is TRBJ1-2; maybe TRBD1 (6 bases). TRBV23-1 has ORF status, its function being uncertain. This CDR3 region has 16 residues. The sequenced CDR3 bases are TGCGCCAGCAGTCAATCTACAGGGCGCTCGTGTAGGGGC. Its protein is CASSQSTGRSCRG. The whole CDR3 reads CASSQSTGRSCRGYTF.

Note on this clone: The read ends 3 residues before the CDR3 terminus; that terminus is restored from the germline J gene. The gene calls are TRBV19 and TRBJ1-1; the match to TRBD1 covers 8 bases. The germline V gene has CDR1 LNHDA and CDR2 SQIVND (reference sequence). V shed 4 bases, J shed 7 bases, and the junction held 11 bases outside the gene matches. The CDR3 runs 15 residues. This chain's CDR3 is CASSRGATGGSEAFF. CDR3 DNA (partial): TGTGCCAGTAGTAGGGGGGCTACAGGGGGGAGTGAA.

As to this clone: The CDR3 extends 3 residues past the end of the read, so its final part is completed from the germline J gene. The genes are TRBV10-3 and TRBJ1-4, with D possibly being TRBD1 (5 bases). V gave up 7 bases and J gave up 6 bases, with 12 bases separating them. This CDR3 has 13 amino acids. Germline assignment: CDR1 ENHRY and CDR2 SYGVKD. The sequenced part of the CDR3 DNA is TGTGCCATCAAGTCGGGGGGTGATGAAAAA. It codes for CAIKSGGDEK. The whole CDR3 sequence reads CAIKSGGDEKLFF.

On this clone: From the germline J gene comes the end of the CDR3, since the read stops 3 residues before it. The chain combines TRBV2 with TRBJ1-1, with 9 bases identical to TRBD1. Trimming took 0 bases from V and 6 from J; bases not matched to a gene: 8. CDR3 size: 16 residues. Germline CDR1 reads SNHLY; CDR2 reads FYNNEI. CDR3 sequence reads: CASSEAKPGQGAEAFF. Incomplete CDR3 DNA: TGTGCCAGCAGTGAAGCGAAACCGGGACAGGGCGCTGAA.

In the case of this clone: The read terminates 3 residues ahead of where the CDR3 ends, so the germline J gene completes it. The chain joins TRBV6-1 to TRBJ2-7; tentatively, D is TRBD2 (6 bases). Germline V gives CDR1 MNHNS, CDR2 SASEGT. The CDR3 is 14 amino acids. V lost 2 bases to trimming and J lost 1 base, with 9 bases between them. CDR3 DNA, as far as it was read: TGTGCCAGCAGTGAATTGGAGGGGTCCTACGAG. Encoded protein: CASSELEGSYE. From start to end, the CDR3 is CASSELEGSYEQYF.

As to this clone: The read falls 3 residues short of the CDR3 end, and the missing part is taken from the germline J gene. V and J are TRBV4-2 and TRBJ2-3; TRBD2 matches at 12 bases. Germline CDR1 is LGHNA and CDR2 is YNFKEQ. This CDR3 region has 18 residues. J gave up 4 bases and V 4 bases, and 12 bases lay outside the gene matches. The sequenced part of the CDR3 DNA is TGTGCCAGCAGCCCTCTCGGATTGACTAGCGGGGGTGCAGATACG. It translates to CASSPLGLTSGGADT. The full-length CDR3 reads as CASSPLGLTSGGADTQYF.

In the case of this clone: Read sequence stops 3 residues before the CDR3 end, and the germline J gene provides the missing end. V is TRBV19 and J is TRBJ1-1; D gene uncertain. With 1 base removed from V and 1 base from J, the gap between germline ends came to 7 bases. The CDR3 is 14 amino acids. Germline V gives CDR1 LNHDA, CDR2 SQIVND (reference sequence). The CDR3 sequence is CASSIVYWNTEAFF. Incomplete CDR3 DNA: TGTGCCAGTAGTATAGTTTACTGGAACACTGAA.

As regards this clone: The read halts 3 residues ahead of the CDR3 end, with the missing end drawn from the germline J gene. This sequence joins TRBV18 and TRBJ1-2; D not certain. CDR3 length: 14 residues. Per the germline V gene, CDR1 is KGHSH and CDR2 is LQKENI. Here the CDR3 reads CASSPTDQRNDYTF. CDR3 DNA, as far as it was read: TGTGCCAGCTCACCAACTGATCAGCGGAACGAC.

A note on this clone: The read ends 3 residues before the CDR3 terminus; that terminus is restored from the germline J gene. This chain links TRBV7-8 with TRBJ2-1; D might be TRBD1 (5 bases). CDR3 length: 15 residues. Germline V lookup: CDR1 SGHVS, CDR2 FQNEAQ. The germline V and J ends were trimmed by 2 bases and 2 bases, with 10 bases remaining between them. CDR3 loop: CASSLQGGAYNEQFF. Incomplete CDR3 DNA: TGTGCCAGCAGCTTACAGGGTGGCGCCTACAATGAG.

Turning to this clone: Sequencing ends 3 residues short of the CDR3 end; the germline J gene provides the rest. The chain couples TRBV19 to TRBJ2-2; 7 nucleotides match TRBD1. V shed 8 bases, J shed 2 bases, and the junction held 11 bases outside the gene matches. The CDR3 is 16 residues long. The germline CDR1 and CDR2 sequences are LNHDA and SQIVND (reference sequence). The CDR3 sequence: CASLRIQGQNTGELFF. The part of the CDR3 DNA that was read is TGTGCCAGTCTGAGGATACAGGGGCAAAACACCGGGGAG.

About this clone: The DNA ends 3 residues before the CDR3 does, and the rest of the CDR3 is filled in from the germline J gene. The V and J genes are TRBV29-1 and TRBJ2-3; TRBD1 agrees at 9 bases. Germline V gene sequence: CDR1 SQVTM, CDR2 ANQGSEA. The CDR3 sequence is 13 residues long. CDR3 loop: CSVDRGGQETQYF. The DNA read from the CDR3 is TGCAGCGTGGACAGGGGTGGCCAGGAGACG.

Worth noting for this clone: The read finishes 3 residues shy of the CDR3 end, and the germline J gene is used to complete it. The V gene is TRBV20-1, the J gene TRBJ2-1; TRBD1 matches 8 bases. J gave up 7 bases and V 8 bases, and 13 bases lay outside the gene matches. The CDR3 is 14 amino acids. Germline V gene sequence: CDR1 DFQATT, CDR2 SNEGSKA (reference sequence). CDR3 DNA (partial): TGCAGTCTCCGAGGACAGGGAAAAAGTAATGAG. It specifies CSLRGQGKSNE. The full CDR3 is CSLRGQGKSNEQFF.